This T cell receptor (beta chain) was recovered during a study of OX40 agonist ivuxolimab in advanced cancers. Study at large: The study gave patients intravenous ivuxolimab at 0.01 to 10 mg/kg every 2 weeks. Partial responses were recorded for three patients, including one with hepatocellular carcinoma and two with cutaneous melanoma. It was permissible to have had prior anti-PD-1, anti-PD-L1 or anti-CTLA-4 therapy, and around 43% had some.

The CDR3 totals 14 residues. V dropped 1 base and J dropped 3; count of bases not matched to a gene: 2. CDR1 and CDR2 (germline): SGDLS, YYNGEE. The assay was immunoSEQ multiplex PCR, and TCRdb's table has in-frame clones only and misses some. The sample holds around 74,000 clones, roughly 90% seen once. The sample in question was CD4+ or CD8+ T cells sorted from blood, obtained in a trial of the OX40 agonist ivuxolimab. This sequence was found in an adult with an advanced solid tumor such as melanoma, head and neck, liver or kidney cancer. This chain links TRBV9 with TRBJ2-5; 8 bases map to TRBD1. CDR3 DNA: TGTGCCAGCAGCGTAACAGGGGGAGAAGAGACCCAGTACTTC. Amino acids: CASSVTGGEETQYF.